The rows below give T cell receptor beta chains drawn from one sample of a study of cytomegalovirus exposure and HLA in healthy donors. Some clones are missing from TCRdb's copy, which holds only in-frame ones; the method was immunoSEQ multiplex PCR. The top ten hold 2% to 2.5% of the sample, which has 160,000 or so clones, around 77% seen once. The specimen sequenced was PBMCs. All receptors derive from a man in his 60s in good health and CMV-seronegative. The CDR3 runs from the conserved cysteine through the conserved F or W. The order of the fields is CDR3 protein, CDR3 DNA, J gene, D gene, clone size, V gene. A D gene is named only where the DNA matches it firmly. Rows may omit the clone size; those that give it use once, few, many or a size class.

CDR3: CASSFVQGGDTQYF
DNA: TGTGCCAGCAGTTTCGTCCAGGGTGGCGATACGCAGTATTTT
J: TRBJ2-3
D: NA
size: NA
V: TRBV27

CDR3: CAISDLARGQGYTF
DNA: TGTGCCATCAGTGACCTTGCCAGGGGACAAGGCTACACCTTC
J: TRBJ1-2
D: NA
size: NA
V: TRBV10-3

CDR3: CASSFGLAENIQYF
DNA: TGTGCCAGCAGCTTCGGGCTAGCGGAAAACATTCAGTACTTC
J: TRBJ2-4
D: TRBD2
size: once
V: TRBV7-2

CDR3: CASSAEGQAETQYF
DNA: TGTGCCAGCAGCGCAGAAGGACAAGCCGAGACCCAGTACTTC
J: TRBJ2-5
D: NA
size: NA
V: TRBV7-2

CDR3: CASSKGDTEAFF
DNA: TGTGCCAGCAGTAAGGGGGACACTGAAGCTTTCTTT
J: TRBJ1-1
D: NA
size: NA
V: TRBV27

CDR3: CASSTSTIHQETQYF
DNA: TGCGCCAGCAGCACCTCGACTATTCACCAAGAGACCCAGTACTTC
J: TRBJ2-5
D: NA
size: NA
V: TRBV5-1

CDR3: CASSRGQGAVTETQYF
DNA: TGTGCCAGCAGCCGGGGCCAGGGGGCTGTCACAGAGACCCAGTACTTC
J: TRBJ2-5
D: TRBD1
size: few
V: TRBV7-8

CDR3: CASSLSGDGDIQYF
DNA: TGTGCCAGCAGCCTTAGCGGGGACGGGGACATTCAGTACTTC
J: TRBJ2-4
D: TRBD2
size: NA
V: TRBV14

CDR3: CASSLLGGGTDTQYF
DNA: TGTGCCAGCAGTCTCCTAGGAGGGGGCACAGATACGCAGTATTTT
J: TRBJ2-3
D: NA
size: NA
V: TRBV6-1

CDR3: CAISLDRDNQPQHF
DNA: TGTGCCATCAGTCTCGACAGGGACAATCAGCCCCAGCATTTT
J: TRBJ1-5
D: TRBD1
size: NA
V: TRBV10-3

CDR3: CASSPMLGGGATDTQYF
DNA: TGCGCCAGCAGTCCCATGCTGGGCGGGGGGGCAACAGATACGCAGTATTTT
J: TRBJ2-3
D: TRBD2
size: NA
V: TRBV5-1

CDR3: CASSKASGGAEYNEQFF
DNA: TGTGCCAGCAGCAAAGCGTCCGGCGGGGCCGAATACAATGAGCAGTTCTTC
J: TRBJ2-1
D: NA
size: NA
V: TRBV21-1

CDR3: CASSSTRSSYNEQFF
DNA: TGTGCCAGCAGCTCTACTAGGAGCTCCTACAATGAGCAGTTCTTC
J: TRBJ2-1
D: NA
size: few
V: TRBV9

CDR3: CASSQNTYWGGWDSPLHF
DNA: TGTGCCAGCAGCCAAAACACTTACTGGGGAGGATGGGATTCACCCCTCCACTTT
J: TRBJ1-6
D: NA
size: NA
V: TRBV5-8

CDR3: CASTSRRADTQYF
DNA: TGTGCCAGCACCTCGCGCAGGGCGGATACGCAGTATTTT
J: TRBJ2-3
D: NA
size: NA
V: TRBV5-4

CDR3: CASSISGRETGELFF
DNA: TGCGCCAGCAGCATCAGCGGGAGAGAGACCGGGGAGCTGTTTTTT
J: TRBJ2-2
D: TRBD2
size: NA
V: TRBV5-1

CDR3: CASSPLGVSNEKLFF
DNA: TGTGCCAGCAGTCCCTTAGGGGTTTCTAATGAAAAACTGTTTTTT
J: TRBJ1-4
D: NA
size: NA
V: TRBV25-1

CDR3: CASREDRGSEKLFF
DNA: TGTGCCAGCAGAGAGGACAGGGGGAGTGAAAAACTGTTTTTT
J: TRBJ1-4
D: TRBD1
size: NA
V: TRBV2

CDR3: CASSEGGLFRRTQYF
DNA: TGTGCCAGCAGTGAAGGAGGGCTATTCCGGCGGACCCAGTACTTC
J: TRBJ2-5
D: NA
size: NA
V: TRBV2

CDR3: CASSLTRAGGYDEQYF
DNA: TGCGCCAGCAGCCTAACAAGGGCGGGAGGTTATGACGAGCAGTACTTC
J: TRBJ2-7
D: TRBD2
size: NA
V: TRBV4-3

CDR3: CASRTTRLGTDYEQYF
DNA: TGTGCCAGCAGAACGACGCGATTAGGGACAGACTACGAGCAGTACTTC
J: TRBJ2-7
D: TRBD1
size: NA
V: TRBV6-6

CDR3: CASSRQDTQYF
DNA: TGTGCCAGCAGCCGACAAGATACGCAGTATTTT
J: TRBJ2-3
D: NA
size: NA
V: TRBV6-6

CDR3: CASSIGDGGGFHNEQFF
DNA: TGTGCCAGTAGTATCGGTGACGGCGGGGGGTTCCACAATGAGCAGTTCTTC
J: TRBJ2-1
D: TRBD2
size: NA
V: TRBV19

CDR3: CASSYQTGYNNSPLHF
DNA: TGTGCCAGCAGTTACCAGACAGGGTACAATAATTCACCCCTCCACTTT
J: TRBJ1-6
D: TRBD1
size: NA
V: TRBV6-5

CDR3: CASSLRGGSTNTEAFF
DNA: TGTGCCAGCAGCTTAAGGGGGGGCTCAACGAACACTGAAGCTTTCTTT
J: TRBJ1-1
D: NA
size: NA
V: TRBV7-9

CDR3: CASTPLGQATYEQYF
DNA: TGTGCTAGCACCCCCTTGGGACAGGCCACCTACGAGCAGTACTTC
J: TRBJ2-7
D: TRBD1
size: NA
V: TRBV7-7

CDR3: CASSFGTGLMNTEAFF
DNA: TGTGCCAGCAGCTTTGGAACAGGCCTCATGAACACTGAAGCTTTCTTT
J: TRBJ1-1
D: NA
size: NA
V: TRBV5-6

CDR3: CASSWGVIENSPLHF
DNA: TGTGCCAGCAGCTGGGGGGTAATAGAGAATTCACCCCTCCACTTT
J: TRBJ1-6
D: NA
size: NA
V: TRBV5-6

CDR3: CASSLSRTSGRTDTQYF
DNA: TGCGCCAGCAGCCTAAGCCGAACTAGCGGGAGAACAGATACGCAGTATTTT
J: TRBJ2-3
D: TRBD2
size: NA
V: TRBV5-1

CDR3: CASSLPRASGSSYEQYF
DNA: TGTGCCAGCAGCCTCCCACGAGCCTCAGGGTCTTCCTACGAGCAGTACTTC
J: TRBJ2-7
D: NA
size: NA
V: TRBV14

CDR3: CASRGRTVNTEAFF
DNA: TGTGCCAGCAGGGGAAGGACAGTGAACACTGAAGCTTTCTTT
J: TRBJ1-1
D: NA
size: NA
V: TRBV2

CDR3: CASSQDTGTGGTEAFF
DNA: TGCGCCAGCAGCCAAGATACGGGGACAGGGGGGACTGAAGCTTTCTTT
J: TRBJ1-1
D: TRBD1
size: few
V: TRBV4-1

CDR3: CASSLDRGQDQPQHF
DNA: TGCGCCAGCAGCTTGGACAGGGGGCAGGATCAGCCCCAGCATTTT
J: TRBJ1-5
D: TRBD1
size: NA
V: TRBV5-1